The T cell receptor (beta chain) described here comes from a study of human T cells and chemical hapten exposure. Whole-study context: Weekly diphenylcyclopropenone doses were given to patients' scalps across the approximately 24-week study.

Germline loops: CDR1 SNHLY, CDR2 FYNNEI. The CDR3 spans 17 residues. The V end lost 6 bases, the J end lost 3 bases, and 23 bases lay between the germline ends. Study findings and constraints: PT1 expanded TCR counts correlated positively with patch test score.

Ten or more counts support this clonotype. Its antigen is unknown. Indicated time point: patch test 1, 2 weeks after DPC sensitization. Treatment in this sample: therapeutic diphenylcyclopropenone sensitization with weekly scalp DPC. The study extracted total RNA from unfractionated whole blood. TCRdb itself ran the RACE reads through MiXCR, one entry per CDR3 protein. Altogether around 44,000 distinct CDR3 sequences are present, more than 3% being singletons, with the ten largest covering about 24%. V and J are TRBV2 and TRBJ1-1, with D possibly being TRBD1 (6 bases). This TCR came from a man over 45 with alopecia areata. Some clones in this sample may be carry-over from other donors' samples. This material consisted of whole blood, taken in connection with sensitization to the hapten diphenylcyclopropenone (DPC). Written as DNA, the CDR3 is TGTGCCAGCAGCGCGACTTTAGGACAGCTTAGGGACACTGAAGCTTTCTTT. The encoded protein is CASSATLGQLRDTEAFF.